One and the same sample provided the 19 T cell receptor beta chains below, sequenced in a study of regulatory T cells in long-lasting Graves disease. As to time point: newly diagnosed GD, antithyroid drugs for less than 3 months. With RNA extracted from PBMCs as input, the TCR library was made. Arm-PCR of CDR3 regions and iRepertoire HTBI primers were the basis on which TCR beta libraries were built. TCRdb processed the multiplex PCR reads anew with MiXCR; each CDR3 protein has one entry. The sample shows approximately 470,000 distinct CDR3 sequences, under 20% of them seen only once. This sample also appeared in a second study, on T cells in Graves' hyperthyroidism and ophthalmopathy.

The input for sequencing was peripheral blood mononuclear cells (PBMCs), taken at new diagnosis, from a patient treated with antithyroid drugs. The receptors here all came from a man aged 35 to 55 with Graves disease.

This clonotype was found a few times. The chain couples TRBV20-1 to TRBJ2-4, with TRBD2 identical over 9 bases. V lost 0 bases, J lost 0 bases, and 6 bases stayed unmatched. This CDR3 is built from 17 residues. Germline V gene sequence: CDR1 DFQATT, CDR2 SNEGSKA (reference sequence). As DNA, the CDR3 is TGCAGTGCTAGAGATTTAGCGGGAGAGGGAGCCAAAAACATTCAGTACTTC. Translating it yields CSARDLAGEGAKNIQYF.

The chain employs TRBV19 and TRBJ2-6; a possible D gene is TRBD2 (6 bases). The germline CDR1 and CDR2 sequences are LNHDA and SQIVND (reference sequence). The V and J ends lost 9 bases and 0 bases respectively, with 12 bases between them. CDR3 length: 15 amino acids. This chain's CDR3 is CASSPAGSGANVLTF. In nucleotides, the CDR3 is TGTGCCAGCTCTCCAGCGGGCTCTGGGGCCAACGTCCTGACTTTC.

This chain uses TRBV29-1 with TRBJ1-1; D remains unclear. CDR1 and CDR2 from the germline V gene are SQVTM and ANQGSEA. This CDR3 comprises 13 residues. The V and J ends lost 7 bases and 5 bases respectively, with 17 bases between them. The DNA of the CDR3 is TGCAGCGGTGAGGACTCCCTGGGGACTGAAGCTTTCTTT. Protein sequence: CSGEDSLGTEAFF.

This clonotype showed up just a few times. The genes are TRBV14 and TRBJ2-1, with D maybe TRBD1 (5 bases). This CDR3 spans 14 amino acids. Trimming pared 0 bases from V and 7 bases from J, leaving 10 bases between. Germline V gene sequence: CDR1 SGHDN, CDR2 FVKESK. The CDR3 sequence is CASSQDLKGNEQFF. The CDR3, as DNA: TGTGCCAGCAGCCAAGATCTAAAGGGGAATGAGCAGTTCTTC.

Many counts were recorded for this clonotype. V usage is TRBV7-2 and J usage is TRBJ2-1, with 13 bases that match TRBD2. The CDR3 spans 15 residues. After removal of 5 bases from V and 6 bases from J, the junction contained 4 bases not matched to a gene. Germline V gene data show CDR1 as SGHTA and CDR2 as FQGNSA. The CDR3 region has the DNA TGTGCCAGCAGCCCTTGGACTAGCGGGAGCAATGAGCAGTTCTTC. It yields the protein CASSPWTSGSNEQFF.

The rearrangement uses TRBV27 and TRBJ2-7, with 7 nucleotides matching TRBD1. The CDR3 totals 14 residues. Germline trimming cut 4 bases from V and 6 bases from J; bases unmatched to any gene: 9. CDR1 is MNHEY and CDR2 is SMNVEV in the germline V gene (reference sequence). In DNA form, the CDR3 reads TGTGCCAGCAGTTCGGGGACAGAGTGGGGCGAGCAGTACTTC. It codes for CASSSGTEWGEQYF.

This clonotype appeared a few times. The chain carries TRBV11-2 and TRBJ1-2, with 7 bases that match TRBD1. Germline assignment: CDR1 SGHAT and CDR2 FQNNGV. The CDR3 spans 17 residues. V lost 4 bases, J lost 0 bases, and 11 bases stayed unmatched. CDR3 sequence (DNA): TGTGCCAGCAGCTGGTTGCAGGGGGGAGGCACTAACTATGGCTACACCTTC. Translating it yields CASSWLQGGGTNYGYTF.

There are many counts of this clonotype. The rearrangement links TRBV2 to TRBJ1-2; 7 nucleotides align to TRBD1. In germline, CDR1 is SNHLY, CDR2 FYNNEI. The CDR3 is 15 residues long. The V gene end was trimmed by 5 bases and the J gene end by 3 bases; junction bases not matched to a gene: 9. Here the CDR3 reads CASSLSGQADYGYTF. For the CDR3, the DNA is TGTGCCAGCAGTTTATCCGGACAGGCCGACTATGGCTACACCTTC.

This clonotype appeared many times. The chain combines TRBV20-1 with TRBJ2-7; TRBD1 agrees at 10 bases. V lost 4 bases, J lost 5 bases, and 5 bases stayed unmatched. CDR3 size: 13 residues. Germline CDR1 reads DFQATT; CDR2 reads SNEGSKA (reference sequence). CDR3 region: CSANRDRGHEQYF. In nucleotides, the CDR3 is TGCAGTGCTAACCGGGACAGGGGCCACGAGCAGTACTTC.

In its sample, this clonotype was seen a few times. A clone one base away is much larger, so this may be a read error. This rearrangement joins TRBV7-2 to TRBJ1-4, with D maybe TRBD1 (6 bases). From germline, CDR1 is SGHTA and CDR2 FQGNSA. The CDR3 totals 15 residues. The CDR3 region has the DNA TGTGCCAGCAGCTTAAGGGCAGGGGACGATGAAGAACTGTTTTTT. It specifies CASSLRAGDDEELFF.

This clonotype was seen at least ten times. The chain employs TRBV30 and TRBJ2-1, with TRBD2 identical over 7 bases. J lost 0 bases, V lost 0 bases, and 2 bases had no gene match. CDR1 and CDR2 (germline): GTSNPN, SVGIG (reference sequence). The CDR3 consists of 15 residues. CDR3 sequence (DNA): TGTGCCTGGAGTGTAGCGGGGAGCTCCTACAATGAGCAGTTCTTC. The encoded protein is CAWSVAGSSYNEQFF.

This clonotype has a count of ten or more. One end of the junction fails to match germline, which may point to a read error. The gene calls are TRBV20-1 and TRBJ2-7, with D tentatively TRBD2 (5 bases). CDR3 length: 13 amino acids. Germline CDR1 and CDR2: DFQATT and SNEGSKA (reference sequence). The CDR3 DNA follows: TGCAGTGCTAGAGTAGACGGAGGAGCGGACTTCCCCTTC. Translating gives CSARVDGGADFPF.

This clonotype was observed many times. Here the CDR3 DNA reads TGTGCCAGCAGTTCCGGACTCACTTCTAGCACAGATACGCAGTATTTT. This encodes CASSSGLTSSTDTQYF. This sequence joins TRBV12-3 or TRBV12-4 and TRBJ2-3, with D possibly being TRBD2 (5 bases). V was cut by 4 bases and J by 0 bases, with 14 bases left in between. The CDR3 loop spans 16 amino acids.

This clonotype appeared many times. The chain links TRBV28 to TRBJ1-1; 9 bases fit TRBD1. From germline, CDR1 is MDHEN and CDR2 SYDVKM. V lost 0 bases to trimming and J lost 2 bases; unmatched junction nucleotides: 4. The CDR3 covers 16 residues. The CDR3 nucleotides read TGTGCCAGCAGTTTATGGAGGGACAGGGAAAACACTGAAGCTTTCTTT. Amino acid sequence: CASSLWRDRENTEAFF.

This clonotype was found a few times. V usage is TRBV11-2 and J usage is TRBJ1-2, with a tentative D call TRBD1 (5 bases). The CDR3 has 14 amino acids. Germline lookup yields CDR1 SGHAT and CDR2 FQNNGV. V was pared by 3 bases and J by 1 base, with 9 bases between. CDR3 amino acids: CASSLGLLNYGYTF. The CDR3 DNA sequence: TGTGCCAGCAGCTTGGGGCTTCTTAACTATGGCTACACCTTC.

The rearrangement joins TRBV4-1 to TRBJ2-7, with 7 bases matching TRBD2. The germline V gene has CDR1 MGHRA and CDR2 YSYEKL. The CDR3 length is 14 residues. Germline trimming cut 2 bases from V and 2 bases from J; bases unmatched to any gene: 3. For the CDR3, the DNA is TGCGCCAGCAGCCAACCGGGAGGCCCCTACGAGCAGTACTTC. Its protein product is CASSQPGGPYEQYF.

This clonotype was seen ten or more times. The chain combines TRBV28 with TRBJ2-3; perhaps D is TRBD1 or TRBD2 (5 bases each). The CDR3 covers 13 residues. The germline V gene has CDR1 MDHEN and CDR2 SYDVKM. Trimming shortened V by 5 bases and J by 2 bases, and 8 bases separated the two germline ends. The CDR3 spells CASSPGPTDTQYF. CDR3 bases: TGTGCCAGCAGTCCGGGACCCACAGATACGCAGTATTTT.

This chain joins TRBV6-1 and TRBJ2-2; 14 nucleotides agree with TRBD2. This CDR3 is 16 amino acids long. Germline V lookup: CDR1 MNHNS, CDR2 SASEGT. The ends lost 6 bases at V and 6 bases at J; junction bases unmatched: 6. The CDR3 region is CASSPGLAGVPGELFF. The CDR3 coding sequence is TGTGCCAGCAGCCCGGGACTAGCGGGAGTCCCCGGGGAGCTGTTTTTT.

The sample holds many counts of this clonotype. The chain couples TRBV2 to TRBJ1-1; D is ambiguous. V was pared by 0 bases and J by 1 base, with 3 bases between. The CDR3 has 13 residues. Germline loops: CDR1 SNHLY, CDR2 FYNNEI. CDR3 DNA: TGTGCCAGCAGTGAAGCGCAGAACACTGAAGCTTTCTTT. Translated: CASSEAQNTEAFF.